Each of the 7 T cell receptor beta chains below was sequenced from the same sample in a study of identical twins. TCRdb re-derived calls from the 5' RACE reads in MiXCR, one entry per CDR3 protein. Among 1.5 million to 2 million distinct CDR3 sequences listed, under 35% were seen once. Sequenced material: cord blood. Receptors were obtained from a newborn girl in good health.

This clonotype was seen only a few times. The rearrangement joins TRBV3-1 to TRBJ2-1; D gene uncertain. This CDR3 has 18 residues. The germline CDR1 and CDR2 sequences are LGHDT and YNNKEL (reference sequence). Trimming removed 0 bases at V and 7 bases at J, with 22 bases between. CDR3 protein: CASSQDITDLLVTNEQFF. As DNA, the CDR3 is TGTGCCAGCAGCCAAGATATTACCGATCTCTTGGTAACGAATGAGCAGTTCTTC.

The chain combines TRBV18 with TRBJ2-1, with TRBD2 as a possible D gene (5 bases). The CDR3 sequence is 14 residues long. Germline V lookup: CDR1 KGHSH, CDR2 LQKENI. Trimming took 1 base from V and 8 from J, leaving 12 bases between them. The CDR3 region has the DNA TGTGCCAGCTCACCACAGGAACCGAGGGATGAGCAGTTCTTC. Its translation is CASSPQEPRDEQFF.

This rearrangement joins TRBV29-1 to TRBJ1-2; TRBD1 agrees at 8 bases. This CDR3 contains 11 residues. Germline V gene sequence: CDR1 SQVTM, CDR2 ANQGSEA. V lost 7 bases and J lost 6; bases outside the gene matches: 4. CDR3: CSATTGDGYTF. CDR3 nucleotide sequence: TGCAGCGCCACGACAGGGGATGGCTACACCTTC.

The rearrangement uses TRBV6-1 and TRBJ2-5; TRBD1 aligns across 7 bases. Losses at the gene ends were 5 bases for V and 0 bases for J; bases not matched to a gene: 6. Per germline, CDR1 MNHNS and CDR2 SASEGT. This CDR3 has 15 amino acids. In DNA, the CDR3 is TGTGCCAGCAGTCCCCTAGGACAGGACCAAGAGACCCAGTACTTC. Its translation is CASSPLGQDQETQYF.

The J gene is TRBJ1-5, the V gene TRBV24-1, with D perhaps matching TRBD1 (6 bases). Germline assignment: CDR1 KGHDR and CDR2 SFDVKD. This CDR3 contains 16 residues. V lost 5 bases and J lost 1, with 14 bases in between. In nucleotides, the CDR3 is TGTGCCACCAGTGGCGCCACAGGGTTGAGCAATCAGCCCCAGCATTTT. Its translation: CATSGATGLSNQPQHF.

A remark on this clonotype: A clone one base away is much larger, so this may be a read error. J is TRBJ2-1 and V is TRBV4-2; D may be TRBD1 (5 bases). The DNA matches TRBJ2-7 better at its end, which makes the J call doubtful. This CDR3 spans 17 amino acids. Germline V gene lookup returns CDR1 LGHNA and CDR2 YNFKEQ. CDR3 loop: CASSQVGAPSSYNEQYF. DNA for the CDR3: TGTGCCAGCAGCCAAGTTGGGGCCCCAAGCTCCTACAATGAGCAGTACTTC.

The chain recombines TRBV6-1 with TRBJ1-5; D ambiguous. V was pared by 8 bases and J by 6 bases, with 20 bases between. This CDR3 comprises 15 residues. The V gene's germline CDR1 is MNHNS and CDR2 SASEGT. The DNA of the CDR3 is TGTGCCAGCGGGAACGGACGCTTAGGGCCTCAGCCCCAGCATTTT. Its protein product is CASGNGRLGPQPQHF.